The 19 T cell receptor beta chains below were found in one sample sequenced in a study of blood T cell repertoires in COVID-19. The repertoire was sequenced with immunoSEQ multiplex PCR; TCRdb's copy has only in-frame clones and lacks some. The sample carries 190,000 or so clones, approximately 87% recorded once. Sequencing input: peripheral blood. The receptors originated from a man aged 60 to 75 who had recovered from COVID-19.

V is TRBV10-3 and J is TRBJ2-5, with 10 bases lining up with TRBD2. The CDR3 is 14 residues long. V was clipped by 8 bases and J by 5 bases; unmatched bases: 8. CDR1 ENHRY and CDR2 SYGVKD come from the germline V gene. The CDR3 region is CAISEREGRETQYF. The CDR3 DNA is TGTGCCATCTCTGAGCGGGAGGGCCGTGAGACCCAGTACTTC.

The chain is built from TRBV28 and TRBJ2-1, with 10 bases lining up with TRBD1. The CDR3 has 15 residues. With V trimmed by 6 bases and J by 4 bases, 6 bases remained unmatched. Germline CDR1 MDHEN, CDR2 SYDVKM. The CDR3: CASRRGTGVYNEQFF. CDR3 nucleotide sequence: TGTGCCAGCAGGCGAGGGACAGGGGTGTACAATGAGCAGTTCTTC.

This clone was picked up many times. Distinct nucleotide sequences in the sample also encode this CDR3. The rearrangement uses TRBV30 and TRBJ2-7; weak D call: TRBD1 (6 bases). CDR1 GTSNPN and CDR2 SVGIG come from the germline V gene (reference sequence). V was trimmed by 0 bases and J by 3 bases, leaving 6 bases between them. The CDR3 totals 12 residues. CDR3 protein: CAWSVGGYEQYF. The CDR3 coding sequence is TGTGCCTGGAGTGTAGGGGGCTACGAGCAGTACTTC.

V and J are TRBV7-3 and TRBJ2-1; 8 nucleotides agree with TRBD2. Germline-derived CDR1 and CDR2 are SGHTA and FQGTGA. Germline trimming cut 5 bases from V and 3 bases from J; bases unmatched to any gene: 6. The CDR3 extends over 15 amino acids. CDR3: CASSQTGLDYNEQFF. As DNA, the CDR3 is TGTGCCAGCAGCCAGACGGGACTAGACTACAATGAGCAGTTCTTC.

The chain couples TRBV5-1 to TRBJ1-4; 10 bases line up with TRBD1. The CDR3 covers 15 residues. The V gene end was trimmed by 5 bases and the J gene end by 7 bases; junction bases not matched to a gene: 8. Germline CDR1 reads SGHRS; CDR2 reads YFSETQ. CDR3 nucleotide sequence: TGCGCCAGCAGTCGACAGGGGGCAGAGGGTGAAAAACTGTTTTTT. This encodes CASSRQGAEGEKLFF.

The chain recombines TRBV19 with TRBJ1-2; the match to TRBD1 covers 8 bases. After removal of 5 bases from V and 7 bases from J, the junction contained 9 bases not matched to a gene. Germline CDR1 is LNHDA and CDR2 is SQIVND (reference sequence). CDR3 length equals 14 residues. Here the CDR3 DNA reads TGTGCCAGTAGTCCCACCGGACAGGGACCTGGCTACACCTTC. Translated: CASSPTGQGPGYTF.

The sample holds a few counts of this clone. This chain uses TRBV10-3 with TRBJ1-1; D gene uncertain. The CDR3 loop spans 15 amino acids. Trimming removed 0 bases from V and 4 bases from J, with 12 bases in between. Germline-derived CDR1 and CDR2 are ENHRY and SYGVKD. CDR3 region: CAISESGGFGTEAFF. The CDR3 DNA reads as TGTGCCATCAGTGAGTCGGGAGGCTTCGGCACTGAAGCTTTCTTT.

The chain combines TRBV21-1 with TRBJ1-5. TRBV21-1 is classified as a pseudogene. CDR3 length: 16 residues. The CDR3 coding sequence is TGTGCCAGCAGGTCTAAGACGGGGAGCAGCAATCAGCCCCAGCATTTT. Translating it yields CASRSKTGSSNQPQHF.

The chain carries TRBV2 and TRBJ1-4, with a possible D match to TRBD1 (5 bases). The V end was cut by 3 bases, the J end by 17 bases, with 13 bases between. From germline, CDR1 is SNHLY and CDR2 FYNNEI. CDR3 size: 11 residues. CDR3 loop: CASSEDIQVFF. The DNA for the CDR3 is TGTGCCAGCAGTGAGGACATCCAAGTATTTTTT.

This clone has only one observation. Other DNA sequences in this sample translate to the same CDR3. The gene calls are TRBV28 and TRBJ2-7; the match to TRBD1 covers 7 bases. CDR1 is MDHEN and CDR2 is SYDVKM in the germline V gene. The CDR3 is made up of 13 amino acids. V was pared by 4 bases and J by 3 bases, with 3 bases of the junction left unmatched. CDR3 region: CASSSGQNYEQYF. The DNA of the CDR3 is TGTGCCAGCAGTTCGGGACAGAACTACGAGCAGTACTTC. Supplemented by reference TRBV28 and TRBJ2-7, the full variable domain reads DVKVTQSSRYLVKRTGEKVFLECVQDMDHENMFWYRQDPGLGLRLIYFSYDVKMKEKGDIPEGYSVSREKKERFSLILESASTNQTSMYLCASSSGQNYEQYFGPGTRLTVT.

The CDR3: CASAGGGSPLHF. The CDR3 DNA is TGTGCCAGTGCCGGCGGGGGTTCACCCCTCCACTTT. This chain joins TRBV19 and TRBJ1-6; D may be TRBD1 (5 bases). This CDR3 is built from 12 residues. V was shortened by 8 bases and J by 9 bases, with 11 bases between the two germline ends. In germline, CDR1 is LNHDA, CDR2 SQIVND (reference sequence).

The V gene is TRBV6-5, the J gene TRBJ1-5; the D is unclear. From germline, CDR1 is MNHEY and CDR2 SVGAGI. Between the trimmed V and J ends, which lost 10 bases and 8 bases, there was a span of 24 bases. The CDR3 is 15 residues long. The CDR3 region is CATSTAGIPNEPQHF. The DNA of the CDR3 is TGTGCCACCTCAACCGCCGGGATCCCGAACGAGCCCCAGCATTTT.

The rearrangement links TRBV3-1 (or the pseudogene TRBV3-2) to TRBJ2-3, with 13 bases that match TRBD2. Germline V gene sequence: CDR1 LGHDT, CDR2 YNNKEL (reference sequence). This CDR3 region has 18 residues. After removal of 4 bases from V and 0 bases from J, the junction contained 7 bases not matched to a gene. CDR3 in DNA: TGTGCCAGCAGCCGGACAGGGACTAGCGGGGATAGCACAGATACGCAGTATTTT. It codes for CASSRTGTSGDSTDTQYF.

The chain couples TRBV7-9 to TRBJ1-1, with 8 bases fitting TRBD1. The CDR3 contains 14 residues. The trim removed 2 bases at V and 8 bases at J, leaving 7 bases unmatched. CDR1 SEHNR and CDR2 FQNEAQ come from the germline V gene (reference sequence). CDR3 bases: TGTGCCAGCAGCTTATTTTCAGGGGGCTTCGAAGCTTTCTTT. Amino acids: CASSLFSGGFEAFF.

This sequence joins TRBV19 and TRBJ1-5, with D uncertain. V was pared by 3 bases and J by 4 bases, with 10 bases between. This CDR3 contains 14 residues. Germline values: CDR1 LNHDA, CDR2 SQIVND (reference sequence). The CDR3 bases are TGTGCCAGTAGTATTCCCCAAATTAATCAGCCCCAGCATTTT. Its translation: CASSIPQINQPQHF.

The chain joins TRBV29-1 to TRBJ2-3; 7 bases are shared with TRBD1. V lost 7 bases to trimming and J lost 0 bases; unmatched junction nucleotides: 4. The CDR3 contains 13 residues. Germline CDR1 and CDR2: SQVTM and ANQGSEA. The CDR3 sequence is CSEGGTSTDTQYF. The CDR3 bases are TGCAGCGAAGGGGGCACTAGCACAGATACGCAGTATTTT.

This clone was picked up many times. This sequence joins TRBV3-1 (or the pseudogene TRBV3-2) and TRBJ2-1; 11 positions match TRBD2. The J segment lost 6 bases and the V segment lost 6 bases, leaving 4 bases of the junction unmatched. The CDR3 loop spans 14 amino acids. Germline assignment: CDR1 LGHDT and CDR2 YNNKEL (reference sequence). In DNA, the CDR3 is TGTGCCAGCAGACTAGCGGGAGTAGGCAATGAGCAGTTCTTC. It encodes CASRLAGVGNEQFF.

The gene calls are TRBV4-1 and TRBJ2-3; TRBD2 agrees at 8 bases. The CDR3 consists of 16 residues. Germline V gene lookup returns CDR1 MGHRA and CDR2 YSYEKL. V shed 0 bases, J shed 5 bases, and the junction held 7 bases outside the gene matches. CDR3 sequence (DNA): TGCGCCAGCAGCCAAGAAACGGGGGGGCCTGGAGATACGCAGTATTTT. The encoded protein is CASSQETGGPGDTQYF.

The rearrangement uses TRBV6-4 and TRBJ2-1; a possible D gene is TRBD2 (6 bases). Germline assignment: CDR1 MRHNA and CDR2 SNTAGT. The CDR3 length is 15 residues. Trimming took 0 bases from V and 3 from J, leaving 9 bases between them. CDR3 sequence (DNA): TGTGCCAGCAGTGACTCCCCGGGACTCTACAATGAGCAGTTCTTC. It is translated as CASSDSPGLYNEQFF.